The 19 T cell receptor beta chains below come from one sample, sequenced in a study of neurological immune-mediated disorders. In TCRdb, the 5' RACE reads were re-called with MiXCR into one record per CDR3 protein. The repertoire holds some 41,000 distinct CDR3 sequences, with roughly 15% as singletons. The sequencing sample was made of CD4+ T cells from blood. Every receptor here comes from a woman between 55 and 75 years old with HTLV-1-associated myelopathy (HAM/TSP).

This clonotype appeared many times. The chain has TRBV15 and TRBJ2-3; the D gene could be TRBD1 or TRBD2 (7 bases each). This CDR3 spans 14 amino acids. V lost 7 bases, J lost 4 bases, and 15 bases lay in between. The germline gives CDR1 LNHNV, CDR2 YYDKDF (reference sequence). This CDR3 is CATTQGGDADTQYF. The CDR3 coding sequence is TGTGCCACCACCCAGGGGGGGGACGCAGATACGCAGTATTTT.

This clonotype was seen ten or more times. The CDR3 protein is CASSSTGTGNTEAFF. DNA for the CDR3: TGCGCCAGCAGCTCAACCGGGACAGGGAACACTGAAGCTTTCTTT. J is TRBJ1-1 and V is TRBV5-1; 8 positions agree with TRBD1. CDR1 and CDR2 from the germline V gene are SGHRS and YFSETQ. Trimming removed 3 bases from V and 1 base from J; junction bases left unmatched: 5. The CDR3 sequence is 15 residues long.

The table lists this clonotype with many counts. The rearrangement links TRBV5-1 to TRBJ2-7; 10 nucleotides match TRBD2. Trimming took 4 bases from V and 0 from J; bases not matched to a gene: 16. The germline V gene encodes CDR1 SGHRS and CDR2 YFSETQ. This CDR3 comprises 19 residues. The CDR3 loop is CASSSLKPSGGRISYEQYF. The DNA for the CDR3 is TGCGCCAGCAGCAGCCTTAAGCCTAGCGGGGGTCGGATCTCCTACGAGCAGTACTTC.

This clonotype was seen many times. V is TRBV4-1 and J is TRBJ2-1, with 9 bases identical to TRBD2. J gave up 7 bases and V 4 bases, and 14 bases lay outside the gene matches. Germline CDR1 and CDR2: MGHRA and YSYEKL. This CDR3 is built from 17 residues. The CDR3 nucleotides read TGCGCCAGCAGCCCCTATGTAGCGGGGGCCGGTGGAAATGAGCAGTTCTTC. This translates into CASSPYVAGAGGNEQFF.

Many counts were recorded for this clonotype. V and J are TRBV20-1 and TRBJ2-7, with no clear D. The CDR3 is made up of 15 amino acids. Trimming took 0 bases from V and 2 from J, leaving 14 bases between them. Germline CDR1 DFQATT, CDR2 SNEGSKA (reference sequence). CDR3 coding DNA: TGCAGTGCTAGAGATGGGCGGCGGAGACCCTACGAGCAGTACTTC. Protein sequence: CSARDGRRRPYEQYF.

This clonotype has only a few counts. The chain couples TRBV6-1 to TRBJ2-2; D may be TRBD2 (7 bases). With 11 bases removed from V and 1 base from J, the gap between germline ends came to 17 bases. Germline V CDR1 and CDR2: MNHNS, SASEGT. There are 15 residues in the CDR3. CDR3 coding DNA: TGTGCCTCCAGGGTCGGGGGGCTGAACACCGGGGAGCTGTTTTTT. Protein: CASRVGGLNTGELFF.

This clonotype was detected many times. The CDR3 nucleotides read TGTGCCAGCAGTCCCCTCTCAGGGGCGACCTACGAGCAGTACTTC. It specifies CASSPLSGATYEQYF. V gene TRBV6-6 combines with J gene TRBJ2-7; maybe TRBD1 (6 bases). V shed 5 bases and J shed 2 bases, with 16 bases lying between them. Germline V gene lookup returns CDR1 MNHNY and CDR2 SVGAGI (reference sequence). The CDR3 has 15 amino acids.

This clonotype was observed many times. The rearrangement joins TRBV5-1 to TRBJ1-1; D remains unclear. The CDR3 loop spans 13 amino acids. Trimming took 3 bases from V and 3 from J, leaving 9 bases between them. Germline V gene data show CDR1 as SGHRS and CDR2 as YFSETQ. CDR3 DNA sequence: TGCGCCAGCAGCTCCCTGGTGGACACTGAAGCTTTCTTT. Its protein product is CASSSLVDTEAFF.

This clonotype was detected once. One junction end disagrees with the germline gene, perhaps due to a read error. The V call is TRBV3-1, the J call TRBJ2-3, with D unclear. CDR1 and CDR2 (germline): LGHDT, YNNKEL (reference sequence). This CDR3 has 17 residues. This CDR3 reads CVSSQTRYIQAGDTQYF. CDR3 nucleotides: TGTGTCAGCAGCCAAACGAGATATATCCAGGCCGGAGATACGCAGTATTTT.

This clonotype occurred many times. V is TRBV10-3 and J is TRBJ1-2; tentatively, D is TRBD1 (6 bases). This CDR3 region has 14 residues. From germline, CDR1 is ENHRY and CDR2 SYGVKD. V lost 4 bases, J lost 5 bases, and 14 bases lay in between. The CDR3 DNA follows: TGTGCCATCAGTGGGGTGGACAGAAAGTATGGCTACACCTTC. The encoded protein is CAISGVDRKYGYTF.

This clonotype appeared many times. V usage is TRBV5-1 and J usage is TRBJ2-1, with unresolved D. The germline gives CDR1 SGHRS, CDR2 YFSETQ. The V end was cut by 3 bases, the J end by 10 bases, with 23 bases between. CDR3 size: 16 residues. The CDR3, as DNA: TGCGCCAGCAGCTCGACCGGGTCCCCCGGTGTCGGGGAGCAGTTCTTC. This gives the protein CASSSTGSPGVGEQFF.

This clonotype has at least ten counts. The chain has TRBV20-1 and TRBJ2-3; 11 bases map to TRBD1. The CDR3 spans 16 residues. Germline assignment: CDR1 DFQATT and CDR2 SNEGSKA (reference sequence). V shed 5 bases and J 4 bases; nucleotides not matched to a gene: 11. This chain's CDR3 is CSAGGGQGGGADTQYF. The CDR3, as DNA: TGCAGTGCTGGGGGGGGACAGGGGGGAGGGGCAGATACGCAGTATTTT.

This clonotype was counted at least ten times. The gene calls are TRBV14 and TRBJ1-6; D remains ambiguous. The V and J ends lost 3 bases and 7 bases respectively, with 16 bases between them. Germline CDR1 SGHDN, CDR2 FVKESK. The CDR3 sequence is 16 residues long. The CDR3 DNA is TGTGCCAGCAGCCACCCGGTAGGCAGCTCCAATTCACCCCTCCACTTT. It codes for CASSHPVGSSNSPLHF. The variable domain in full, completed from reference TRBV14 and TRBJ1-6, reads EAGVTQFPSHSVIEKGQTVTLRCDPISGHDNLYWYRRVMGKEIKFLLHFVKESKQDESGMPNNRFLAERTGGTYSTLKVQPAELEDSGVYFCASSHPVGSSNSPLHFGNGTRLTVT.

A word on this clonotype: At one end the junction does not follow the germline gene, possibly because of a read error. V usage is TRBV20-1 and J usage is TRBJ2-2; the D gene is possibly TRBD2 (5 bases). CDR1 is DFQATT, CDR2 SNEGSKA, per germline (reference sequence). The CDR3 runs 16 residues. In DNA form, the CDR3 reads TGCAGTACTAGAGATAGCTGGGTGATGCCCACCGGGGAGCTGTTTTTT. Translated: CSTRDSWVMPTGELFF.

The rearrangement uses TRBV5-1 and TRBJ2-7, with 10 nucleotides matching TRBD1. Germline CDR1 reads SGHRS; CDR2 reads YFSETQ. J was trimmed by 5 bases and V by 4 bases; bases with no gene match: 6. CDR3 length: 14 residues. DNA of the CDR3: TGCGCCAGCAGCCCCGGGACAGGGGAGAACGAGCAGTACTTC. Translation gives CASSPGTGENEQYF.

At least ten counts were recorded for this clonotype. The rearrangement links TRBV20-1 to TRBJ1-1; D remains ambiguous. Germline V gene lookup returns CDR1 DFQATT and CDR2 SNEGSKA (reference sequence). V lost 3 bases and J lost 0, with 8 bases in between. The CDR3 has 13 residues. The CDR3 loop is CSARARMNTEAFF. The CDR3 bases are TGCAGTGCTAGGGCACGGATGAACACTGAAGCTTTCTTT.

This clonotype was counted many times. This rearrangement joins TRBV19 to TRBJ2-3, with 8 bases matching TRBD1. Unmatched junction bases numbered 6, after V lost 6 bases and J lost 4 bases. In germline, CDR1 is LNHDA, CDR2 SQIVND (reference sequence). This CDR3 has 14 amino acids. The CDR3 here is CASSLGQGPDTQYF. CDR3 in DNA: TGTGCCAGTAGCCTCGGACAGGGCCCAGATACGCAGTATTTT.

This clonotype was observed at least ten times. The J gene is TRBJ2-4, the V gene TRBV20-1, with TRBD1 matching over 9 bases. Per the germline V gene, CDR1 is DFQATT and CDR2 is SNEGSKA (reference sequence). This CDR3 has 13 residues. Unmatched junction bases numbered 3, after V lost 3 bases and J lost 6 bases. The CDR3 DNA follows: TGCAGTGCTAGGGGGACAGGGCTAAACATTCAGTACTTC. Residues: CSARGTGLNIQYF.

The table lists this clonotype with many counts. V is TRBV2 and J is TRBJ1-4; D gene ambiguous. V was cut by 2 bases and J by 5 bases, with 9 bases left in between. Per germline, CDR1 SNHLY and CDR2 FYNNEI. The CDR3 has 14 amino acids. The CDR3 loop is CASSELVGNEKLFF. CDR3 nucleotides: TGTGCCAGCAGTGAATTGGTTGGGAATGAAAAACTGTTTTTT.